The present TCR beta chain was sequenced within a study of T cell repertoires in cytomegalovirus infection. On this clonotype itself: Its antigen is unknown.

Germline V gene sequence: CDR1 MDHEN, CDR2 SYDVKM. V trimming: 6 bases; J trimming: 2 bases; junction bases outside the gene matches: 7. This CDR3 region has 15 residues. TCRdb processed the reads anew with MiXCR; each CDR3 protein has one entry. The data contain roughly 500,000 distinct CDR3 sequences, 33% of them singletons. Specimen: cultured PBMCs, collected from culture after CMV antigen stimulation. The chain links TRBV28 to TRBJ2-5, with 9 bases aligning to TRBD1. This clonotype originated in a human donor in good health (CMV status not recorded). Some clones in this sample may be carry-over from other donors' samples. The DNA for the CDR3 is TGTGCCAGCAGATCCGGGACAGGGATACAAGAGACCCAGTACTTC. Its protein is CASRSGTGIQETQYF.